This T cell receptor beta chain was sequenced in a study of naive and memory T cell subsets. This clonotype is medium-sized (0.01 to 0.1%) within its sample. The CDR3 extends over 13 amino acids. Deletions cut 2 bases from V and 6 bases from J, with 10 bases between. Germline assignment: CDR1 MNHEY and CDR2 SVGEGT. The SP2 primer and nested alpha and beta constant region primers amplified ligated cDNA in four rounds. From the UMI-ligation and nested PCR reads, TCRdb called clonotypes with MiXCR, one entry per CDR3 protein. Of 11,000 to 15,000 distinct CDR3 sequences listed, roughly 5% were seen once; the top ten hold roughly 8.2%. Treatment reported: skin biopsy from PPD injection site in Mantoux-positive individual. The library had UMIs added by 3' ligation of an oligonucleotide to TCR cDNA.

This clonotype was obtained from an adult in good health. The source was skin, collected from a tuberculin skin test site. The chain uses TRBV6-2 or TRBV6-3 and TRBJ1-2, with D possibly being TRBD1 (6 bases). This chain's CDR3 is CASSYGQMDGYTF. DNA of the CDR3: TGTGCCAGCAGTTACGGACAGATGGATGGCTACACCTTC.